The source of this T cell receptor (beta chain) is a study of technical replicates of blood from four donors. The length of the CDR3 is 15 residues. Germline values: CDR1 LNHDA, CDR2 SQIVND (reference sequence). Trimming removed 3 bases from V and 4 bases from J, with 10 bases in between. Some clones are missing from TCRdb's copy, which holds only in-frame ones; the method was immunoSEQ multiplex PCR. Found here are over 50,000 clones, more than 85% of them singletons; the top ten hold 3.5% to 5%. This chain connects TRBV19 to TRBJ2-6; TRBD2 might be the D (5 bases). The sample was PBMCs. This TCR derives from a human donor in good health. Some clones in this sample may be carry-over from other donors' samples. The CDR3 DNA is TGTGCCAGTAGTATCGGAGGTACCGGGGCCAACGTCCTGACTTTC. Protein product: CASSIGGTGANVLTF.